Included here is one T cell receptor beta chain sequence, with context. This sample was included in a study of blood T cell repertoires in COVID-19. The wider study: The cDNA or gDNA used as material had been derived from T cells, B-cell-depleted T cells, or PBMCs.

The V end lost 0 bases, the J end lost 2 bases, and 9 bases lay between the germline ends. The CDR3 has 15 residues. Germline CDR1 is SGHRS and CDR2 is YFSETQ. Per the original methods: Nucleated cell counts were estimated from reference gene primer amplification. Measured with immunoSEQ multiplex PCR; TCRdb has only the in-frame clones, and not every one. From that table come the V and J calls and clone size; the DNA was used to work out D and trimming. The sample has approximately 170,000 clones, around 86% seen once. The chain recombines TRBV5-1 with TRBJ2-1, with a possible D match to TRBD1 (6 bases). The source is a man aged 50 to 59 with active or convalescent COVID-19. Sequenced material: peripheral blood. The CDR3 reads CASSLDGQTYNEQFF. DNA for the CDR3: TGCGCCAGCAGCTTGGATGGACAGACCTACAATGAGCAGTTCTTC.